This T cell receptor beta chain comes out of a study of CD8 T cells in Susac syndrome. Looking at the study overall: Patients with Susac syndrome, at blood draw, were therapy-naive, on corticosteroids, or on intravenous immunoglobulin alone. Notes on the study in general: Maximal CD8+ clonal expansion in Susac was observed within TEMRA cells and among active patients.

The CDR3 is 17 residues long. Trimming removed 8 bases from V and 2 bases from J, with 24 bases in between. Looked up from germline, CDR1 is MDHEN and CDR2 is SYDVKM. On this clonotype itself: Its antigen remains unknown.

The CD8+ and CD4+ T cells were negatively isolated, with the TEMRA cells enriched by FACS. When the RNA was reverse transcribed, random hexamers were used with an input of roughly 0.5 to 1 ug. It was immunoSEQ multiplex PCR that amplified TCR beta CDR3 across 54 Vbeta and 13 Jbeta. Via MiXCR, TCRdb re-called the immunoSEQ multiplex PCR reads, giving one row per CDR3 protein. The sample has some 130,000 distinct CDR3 sequences, about 95% seen once. The receptor comes from a human donor with Susac syndrome. The rearrangement links TRBV28 to TRBJ1-2, with D tentatively TRBD1 (5 bases). Sequences were obtained from CD8+ T cells from PBMCs. CDR3 residues: CASCERPRAGLNYGYTF. CDR3 nucleotides: TGTGCCAGCTGTGAGAGACCCCGGGCAGGGTTGAACTATGGCTACACCTTC.